The TCR beta chain described here comes from a study of T-cell memory formation after mild COVID-19. Whole-study findings and limits: Most CD4+ clones that shrank were in CM and EM, while CD8+ ones turned up in EMRA.

A remark on this clonotype: The antigen is undetermined.

TCRdb re-called the 5' RACE reads through MiXCR, storing one row per CDR3 protein. Among approximately 290,000 distinct CDR3 sequences listed, roughly 15% were seen once. CDR3 length equals 14 residues. V is TRBV21-1 and J is TRBJ2-3; the DNA was not used to check the table's D call, TRBD1. TRBV21-1 is a pseudogene. The sequenced sample consisted of PBMCs or a T cell subset sorted from them (not recorded which). The TCR was taken from a man between 18 and 29 years old who had mild COVID-19 (a few samples of this study predate the infection). Cell type and time point are not known. CDR3 DNA: TGTGCCAGCAGTCCCCGGGACACTACAGATACGCAGTATTTT. Translating it yields CASSPRDTTDTQYF.